This T cell receptor (beta chain) appears in the sequencing data of a study of technical replicates of blood from several donors. Germline V gene lookup returns CDR1 SGHTA and CDR2 FQGNSA. V dropped 1 base and J dropped 9 bases, with 4 bases sitting between them. CDR3 size: 11 residues. Sequencing was performed with immunoSEQ multiplex PCR; in TCRdb, only in-frame clones are kept and a portion is missing. The repertoire holds around 56,000 clones, roughly 96% seen once, with about 3% in the top ten. Details on this clone: Other DNA sequences in this sample translate to the same CDR3.

Source material: PBMCs. The J gene is TRBJ2-1, the V gene TRBV7-2; D is undetermined. This clonotype was obtained from a human donor in good health. Some clones in this sample may be carry-over from other donors' samples. This CDR3 is CASSLGGEQFF. Written as DNA, the CDR3 is TGTGCCAGCAGCTTAGGCGGTGAGCAGTTCTTC. Filled out from reference TRBV7-2 and TRBJ2-1, the complete variable domain reads GAGVSQSPSNKVTEKGKDVELRCDPISGHTALYWYRQSLGQGLEFLIYFQGNSAPDKSGLPSDRFSAERTGGSVSTLTIQRTQQEDSAVYLCASSLGGEQFFGPGTRLTVL.